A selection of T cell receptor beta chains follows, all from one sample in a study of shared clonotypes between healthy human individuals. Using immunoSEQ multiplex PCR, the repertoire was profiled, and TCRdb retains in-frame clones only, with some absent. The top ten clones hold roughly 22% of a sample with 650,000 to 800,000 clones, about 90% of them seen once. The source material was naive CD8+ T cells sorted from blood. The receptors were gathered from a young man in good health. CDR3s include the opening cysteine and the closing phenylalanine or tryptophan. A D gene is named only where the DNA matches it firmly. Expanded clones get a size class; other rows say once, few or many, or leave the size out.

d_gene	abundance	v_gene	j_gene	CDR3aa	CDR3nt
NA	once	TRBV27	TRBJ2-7	CASSLSRTSYEQYF	TGTGCCAGCAGTTTATCCCGGACCTCCTACGAGCAGTACTTC
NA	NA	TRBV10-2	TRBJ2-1	CASSETIGYEQFF	TGCGCCAGCAGTGAGACCATTGGGTATGAGCAGTTCTTC
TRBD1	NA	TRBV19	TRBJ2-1	CASMGQGAYNEQFF	TGTGCCAGTATGGGTCAGGGGGCCTACAATGAGCAGTTCTTC
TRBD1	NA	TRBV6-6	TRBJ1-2	CASSYISGGGYGYTF	TGTGCCAGCAGTTACATATCAGGGGGTGGCTATGGCTACACCTTC
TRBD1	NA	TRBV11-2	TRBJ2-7	CASSQWDREDFEQYF	TGTGCCAGCAGCCAATGGGACAGGGAGGACTTCGAGCAGTACTTC
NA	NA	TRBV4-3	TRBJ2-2	CASSEGPPTGELFF	TGCGCCAGCAGCGAGGGCCCTCCAACCGGGGAGCTGTTTTTT
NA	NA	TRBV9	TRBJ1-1	CASSPLSAGTEAFF	TGTGCCAGCAGCCCCTTATCGGCGGGGACTGAAGCTTTCTTT
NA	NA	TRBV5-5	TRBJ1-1	CASSPFVATEAFF	TGTGCCAGCAGCCCCTTTGTGGCCACTGAAGCTTTCTTT
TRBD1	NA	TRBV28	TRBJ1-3	CASSPWDREVAESGNTIYF	TGTGCCAGCAGTCCCTGGGACAGGGAGGTGGCGGAATCTGGAAACACCATATATTTT
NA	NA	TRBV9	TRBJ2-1	CASNVGGGRDNEQFF	TGTGCCAGCAACGTAGGAGGTGGGAGAGACAATGAGCAGTTCTTC
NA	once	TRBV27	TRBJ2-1	CASSLPGFHNEQFF	TGTGCCAGCAGTTTACCGGGATTTCACAATGAGCAGTTCTTC
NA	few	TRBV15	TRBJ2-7	CATSREDYEQYF	TGTGCCACCAGCAGAGAGGACTACGAGCAGTACTTC
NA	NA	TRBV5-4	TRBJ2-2	CASSRRRETGELFF	TGTGCCAGCAGCCGGAGACGGGAGACCGGGGAGCTGTTTTTT
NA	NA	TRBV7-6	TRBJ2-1	CASSLGVAPPANEQFF	TGTGCCAGCAGCTTAGGTGTGGCCCCGCCGGCCAATGAGCAGTTCTTC
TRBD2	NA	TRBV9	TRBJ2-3	CASPGLAGAGSTDTQYF	TGTGCCAGCCCGGGGCTAGCGGGAGCCGGGAGCACAGATACGCAGTATTTT
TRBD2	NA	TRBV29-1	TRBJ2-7	CSVGTSGGISYEQYF	TGCAGCGTCGGGACTAGCGGGGGAATCTCCTACGAGCAGTACTTC
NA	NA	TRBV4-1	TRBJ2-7	CASSQGFGVSYEQYF	TGCGCCAGCAGCCAAGGATTCGGGGTATCCTACGAGCAGTACTTC
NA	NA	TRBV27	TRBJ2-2	CASSLHTGELFF	TGTGCCAGCAGTTTACACACCGGGGAGCTGTTTTTT
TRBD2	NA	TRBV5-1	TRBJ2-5	CASSLDPSGRTEPQYF	TGCGCCAGCAGCTTGGACCCTAGCGGGAGGACAGAGCCCCAGTACTTC
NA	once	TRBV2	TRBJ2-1	CASSEPSFDRLPGNEQFF	TGTGCCAGCAGTGAACCCTCATTTGACAGGCTCCCGGGCAATGAGCAGTTCTTC
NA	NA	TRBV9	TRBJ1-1	CASRSRGFEAFF	TGTGCCAGCAGGTCCCGGGGGTTTGAAGCTTTCTTT
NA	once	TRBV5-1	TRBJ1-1	CASSLTGGAEAFF	TGCGCCAGCAGCCTGACAGGCGGAGCTGAAGCTTTCTTT
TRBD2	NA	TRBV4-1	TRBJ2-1	CASSQRRLAENEQFF	TGCGCCAGCAGCCAAAGACGACTAGCGGAGAATGAGCAGTTCTTC
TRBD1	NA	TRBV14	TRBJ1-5	CASSQLTGGGNQPQHF	TGTGCCAGCAGCCAGTTGACAGGGGGCGGCAATCAGCCCCAGCATTTT
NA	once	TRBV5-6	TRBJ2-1	CASSLGRASSSYNEQFF	TGTGCCAGCAGCTTAGGCCGAGCGTCTAGCTCCTACAATGAGCAGTTCTTC
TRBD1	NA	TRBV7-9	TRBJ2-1	CASSPPDRSGNEQFF	TGTGCCAGCAGCCCACCGGACAGGTCTGGGAATGAGCAGTTCTTC
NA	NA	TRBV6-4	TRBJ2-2	CASSGGNTGELFF	TGTGCCAGCAGTGGGGGCAACACCGGGGAGCTGTTTTTT
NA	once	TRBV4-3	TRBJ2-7	CASSQDRFRGGGWQYF	TGCGCCAGCAGCCAAGATAGGTTTCGGGGAGGGGGCTGGCAGTACTTC
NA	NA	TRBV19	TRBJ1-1	CASSIGHYTEAFF	TGTGCCAGTAGTATAGGACATTACACTGAAGCTTTCTTT
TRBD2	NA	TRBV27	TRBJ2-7	CASSYRLGTSRHYEQYF	TGTGCCAGCAGCTACCGGTTGGGGACTAGCAGACATTACGAGCAGTACTTC
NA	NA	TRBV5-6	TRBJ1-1	CASSSPFTLDEAFF	TGTGCCAGCAGCTCCCCCTTTACATTAGATGAAGCTTTCTTT